Below, 10 T cell receptor beta chains from the same sample are listed, as sequenced in a study of control samples from healthy donors and cancer patients. Sequenced by immunoSEQ multiplex PCR; TCRdb stores in-frame clones only, minus some. Found here are around 30,000 clones, around 94% of them singletons; the top ten hold approximately 6.6%. The specimen was blood. Receptor source: a man between 60 and 75 years old in good health.

The chain employs TRBV11-2 and TRBJ1-3; the D gene is possibly TRBD1 (6 bases). This CDR3 is built from 15 residues. Trimming shortened V by 1 base and J by 4 bases, and 11 bases separated the two germline ends. Per the germline V gene, CDR1 is SGHAT and CDR2 is FQNNGV. CDR3: CASSLVGGLGNTIYF. CDR3 nucleotides: TGTGCCAGCAGCTTAGTTGGGGGGCTCGGAAACACCATATATTTT.

This sequence joins TRBV19 and TRBJ1-1, with D possibly being TRBD1 (5 bases). CDR3 length: 14 residues. The V and J ends lost 1 base and 4 bases respectively, with 10 bases between them. The germline CDR1 and CDR2 sequences are LNHDA and SQIVND (reference sequence). The CDR3 coding sequence is TGTGCCAGTAGTATAGGGGCAGGGCCCACTGAAGCTTTCTTT. Protein sequence: CASSIGAGPTEAFF.

The gene calls are TRBV7-2 and TRBJ1-5; 8 bases line up with TRBD1. The CDR3 runs to 14 residues. V was pared by 6 bases and J by 2 bases, with 3 bases of the junction left unmatched. Germline CDR1 and CDR2: SGHTA and FQGNSA. DNA for the CDR3: TGTGCCAGCAGTTTACAGGGGGGCAATCAGCCCCAGCATTTT. This gives the protein CASSLQGGNQPQHF.

The V and J genes are TRBV6-2 or TRBV6-3 and TRBJ2-3; the match to TRBD2 covers 9 bases. With 1 base clipped from V and 0 bases from J, the junction kept 8 bases outside the gene matches. The CDR3 consists of 18 residues. In germline, CDR1 is MNHEY, CDR2 SVGEGT. CDR3 amino acids: CASSYWAGGPSSTDTQYF. CDR3 in DNA: TGTGCCAGCAGTTACTGGGCGGGGGGGCCTTCTAGCACAGATACGCAGTATTTT.

The V call is TRBV6-5, the J call TRBJ1-5; TRBD1 is a possible D gene (5 bases). Trimming cost V 6 bases and J 9 bases, with 15 bases left between them. The V gene's germline CDR1 is MNHEY and CDR2 SVGAGI. This CDR3 contains 13 residues. The CDR3 DNA reads as TGTGCCAGCAGCGCCGGGCGGGGGTGGCCCCAGCATTTT. Its protein is CASSAGRGWPQHF.

The chain uses TRBV7-9 and TRBJ2-5, with 7 bases matching TRBD2. With V trimmed by 1 base and J by 3 bases, 2 bases remained unmatched. Germline values: CDR1 SEHNR, CDR2 FQNEAQ (reference sequence). The CDR3 has 14 amino acids. CDR3 protein: CASSLGLAEETQYF. The DNA for the CDR3 is TGTGCCAGCAGCTTAGGGCTAGCGGAAGAGACCCAGTACTTC.

This clone occurred once. This chain links TRBV3-1 (or the pseudogene TRBV3-2) with TRBJ2-1; 8 bases fit TRBD2. Trimming removed 0 bases from V and 5 bases from J; junction bases left unmatched: 9. Germline values: CDR1 LGHDT, CDR2 YNNKEL (reference sequence). The CDR3 is 17 amino acids. The chain's CDR3 is CASSQDWLAGSNNEQFF. Here the CDR3 DNA reads TGTGCCAGCAGCCAAGATTGGTTAGCGGGGTCGAACAATGAGCAGTTCTTC.

The rearrangement uses TRBV28 and TRBJ1-5; maybe TRBD1 (5 bases). Trimming took 5 bases from V and 2 from J, leaving 16 bases between them. This CDR3 region has 16 residues. Germline CDR1 MDHEN, CDR2 SYDVKM. The CDR3 protein is CASSLQKGLGNQPQHF. The CDR3 coding sequence is TGTGCCAGCAGTCTCCAAAAGGGGCTTGGCAATCAGCCCCAGCATTTT.

The rearrangement joins TRBV7-6 to TRBJ1-4; 7 bases fit TRBD1. The trim removed 5 bases at V and 4 bases at J, leaving 7 bases unmatched. Per the germline V gene, CDR1 is SGHVS and CDR2 is FNYEAQ. The CDR3 is 15 amino acids. CDR3 sequence reads: CASSLGTALNEKLFF. The CDR3 DNA reads as TGTGCCAGCAGCCTCGGGACAGCCCTTAATGAAAAACTGTTTTTT.

Here the CDR3 reads CASSRGLAGFSSYNEQFF. The CDR3 bases are TGTGCCAGTAGTCGGGGACTAGCGGGGTTTAGCTCCTACAATGAGCAGTTCTTC. The chain links TRBV19 to TRBJ2-1; 13 bases map to TRBD2. With 5 bases clipped from V and 0 bases from J, the junction kept 7 bases outside the gene matches. CDR1 and CDR2 (germline): LNHDA, SQIVND (reference sequence). The CDR3 is 18 amino acids.